A selection of T cell receptor beta chains follows, all from one sample in a study of T cell repertoires in cytomegalovirus infection. MiXCR, applied by TCRdb to the reads, yields one record per CDR3 protein. Here the sample spans around 180,000 distinct CDR3 sequences, roughly 20% being singletons. Sequenced input: PBMCs. Source of these receptors: a human donor in good health (CMV status not recorded). Some clones in this sample may be carry-over from other donors' samples. Both conserved end residues are part of each CDR3. D genes are given only for firm matches. Size is stated for part of the rows, as once, few or many counts, or as a class when the clone is expanded.

d_call j_call clone_size v_call cdr3_nt cdr3_aa
. TRBJ2-5 many TRBV7-2 TGTGCCAGCAGCTTAGCTCGACAGGGACTAGTCCAAGAGACCCAGTACTTC CASSLARQGLVQETQYF
. TRBJ2-1 few TRBV6-5 TGTGCCAGCAGTTACGGGGACAACTACAATGAGCAGTTCTTC CASSYGDNYNEQFF
TRBD1 TRBJ1-1 few TRBV9 TGTGCCAGCAGCGTAACAGGGGATAGGAACACTGAAGCTTTCTTT CASSVTGDRNTEAFF
. TRBJ1-4 . TRBV19 TGTGCCAGTACCCCATGGGACGGCCCTAATGAAAAACTGTTTTTT CASTPWDGPNEKLFF
TRBD1 TRBJ1-6 . TRBV29-1 TGCAGCGTCGTGGACAGGGTTGGTTCACCCCTCCACTTT CSVVDRVGSPLHF
TRBD2 TRBJ2-5 many TRBV7-2 TGTGCCAGCAGCTTGGGACTAGCGGTAACCCAAGAGACCCAGTACTTC CASSLGLAVTQETQYF
. TRBJ2-5 . TRBV12-3/TRBV12-4 TGTGCCAGCAGTTTCGGCGGGGGCCCTCAAGAGACCCAGTACTTC CASSFGGGPQETQYF
. TRBJ1-3 . TRBV6-6 TGTGCCAGCACCCCGTCCGTAGGAAACACCATATATTTT CASTPSVGNTIYF
. TRBJ2-7 few TRBV25-1 TGTGCCAGCAGTGCGGGCCAACCCTACGAGCAGTACTTC CASSAGQPYEQYF
TRBD2 TRBJ2-1 . TRBV12-5 TGTGCTAGTGGTTTGGTCCCCAGCGGGAGCCACAATGAGCAGTTCTTC CASGLVPSGSHNEQFF
TRBD1 TRBJ2-5 many TRBV7-6 TGTGCCAGCAGCGAAACAGGGGGCGGAGAGACCCAGTACTTC CASSETGGGETQYF
. TRBJ1-5 . TRBV20-1 TGCAGTGCTAGAAGCGGGGGGGGACAGCCCCAGCATTTT CSARSGGGQPQHF
TRBD2 TRBJ2-1 . TRBV24-1 TGTGCCACCAGTGATTCCCCCCCGGGACTAGCGGGAGGTACTGAGCAGTTCTTC CATSDSPPGLAGGTEQFF
TRBD1 TRBJ1-2 . TRBV11-2 TGTGCCAGCAGCTTAGATAAGGTCACAGGGGACTATGGCTACACCTTC CASSLDKVTGDYGYTF
. TRBJ2-5 many TRBV7-2 TGTGCCACCACTGGGGTTCGAGAGACCCAGTACTTC CATTGVRETQYF
. TRBJ2-1 . TRBV5-1 TGCGCCAGCAGTCCAGACAGGTACAATGAGCAGTTCTTC CASSPDRYNEQFF
TRBD2 TRBJ2-3 few TRBV6-6 TGTGCCAGCAGTTCCCCGGGACTAGCGTATCGCACAGATACGCAGTATTTT CASSSPGLAYRTDTQYF
. TRBJ2-2 . TRBV29-1 TGCAGCGTTGTAGGTGGCGCGCTGAACACCGGGGAGCTGTTTTTT CSVVGGALNTGELFF
. TRBJ2-3 many TRBV7-8 TGTGCCAGCAGCTTACTCGGGAAGGTTACAGATACGCAGTATTTT CASSLLGKVTDTQYF
. TRBJ1-6 few TRBV7-9 TGTGCCAGCAGCTTCCCCGGGACTGGGAATTCACCCCTCCACTTT CASSFPGTGNSPLHF
. TRBJ2-3 . TRBV19 TGTGCCACCGAAGGCAACACAGATACGCAGTATTTT CATEGNTDTQYF
. TRBJ1-5 many TRBV7-2 TGTGCCAGCAGCTTAGGCAGGGGAGCGGGTCAGCCCCAGCATTTT CASSLGRGAGQPQHF
. TRBJ2-5 few TRBV19 TGTGCCAGTAGTATAAACCTTGGGGGGGAGACCCAGTACTTC CASSINLGGETQYF
TRBD1 TRBJ2-4 few TRBV12-3/TRBV12-4 TGTGCCAGCAGTCGACAGGGCGAAAACATTCAGTACTTC CASSRQGENIQYF
. TRBJ1-4 . TRBV7-2 TGTGCCAGCAGCCCGGGGCAGCCGTCCGAAAAACTGTTTTTT CASSPGQPSEKLFF
TRBD1 TRBJ1-2 . TRBV3-1 TGTGCCAGCAGCCGCAGTCAGGGGGCTCGTGGCTACACCTTC CASSRSQGARGYTF
. TRBJ1-5 . TRBV19 TGTGCCAGTAGTATTGGACATGATCAGCCCCAGCATTTT CASSIGHDQPQHF
. TRBJ2-5 . TRBV30 TGTGCCCGCCGGGACGGCGAAGAGACCCAGTACTTC CARRDGEETQYF
. TRBJ1-1 few TRBV7-9 TGTGCCAGCAGCTTGAAAGCCTCGGGGGCGAACACTGAAGCTTTCTTT CASSLKASGANTEAFF
TRBD2 TRBJ2-7 . TRBV25-1 TGTGCCAGCAGTGTAAGCGGGAGGGCCCGGGGTTCCTACGAGCAGTACTTC CASSVSGRARGSYEQYF
. TRBJ2-1 many TRBV7-2 TGTGCCAGCAGCCCCGCCTTCGCGAGGTCCTACAATGAGCAGTTCTTC CASSPAFARSYNEQFF
TRBD2 TRBJ2-1 few TRBV10-3 TGTGCCACCAGTCGGGAGGGAGTCCTCAATGAGCAGTTCTTC CATSREGVLNEQFF
TRBD1 TRBJ1-2 many TRBV28 TGTGCCAGCAGGACAGGGGGAAGTGGAGGCTACACCTTC CASRTGGSGGYTF
. TRBJ2-5 . TRBV7-9 TGTGCCAGCAGCTTAGGAGGGGGGATCCAAGAGACCCAGTACTTC CASSLGGGIQETQYF
TRBD1 TRBJ2-7 many TRBV7-2 TGTGCCAGCAGCCTCCTGACAGGGCCCAACGAGCAGTACTTC CASSLLTGPNEQYF
. TRBJ1-1 . TRBV28 TGTGCCAGCAGTTTATTGACAGCCCATGAAGCTTTCTTT CASSLLTAHEAFF
. TRBJ2-5 few TRBV29-1 TGCAGCGCTGACAGTCAAGAGACCCAGTACTTC CSADSQETQYF
. TRBJ2-7 many TRBV7-8 TGTGCCAGCAGCTCTAGCAGGGTCCCCTACGAGCAGTACTTC CASSSSRVPYEQYF
TRBD1 TRBJ2-2 . TRBV5-1 TGCGCCAGCAGCTTGAACCCGGGACAGGGGGCCGCCGGGGAGCTGTTTTTT CASSLNPGQGAAGELFF
TRBD1 TRBJ2-5 many TRBV12-3/TRBV12-4 TGTGCCAGCAGTTTATTGGCAGGGGGAGAGACCCAGTACTTC CASSLLAGGETQYF
TRBD1 TRBJ1-5 few TRBV7-4 TGTGCCAGCAGCAAGACAGGGGGTGTCAATCAGCCCCAGCATTTT CASSKTGGVNQPQHF
. TRBJ2-7 . TRBV28 TGTGCCAGCAGAGGGCAGTTGTACGAGCGGTACTTC CASRGQLYERYF
. TRBJ2-1 . TRBV5-1 TGCGCCAGCAGCTCGGACTTTAGGAATGAGCAGTTCTTC CASSSDFRNEQFF
TRBD2 TRBJ2-1 many TRBV7-2 TGTGCCAGCAGCTTACTAGCGGGGGATGTCAATGAGCAGTTCTTC CASSLLAGDVNEQFF
. TRBJ1-5 few TRBV19 TGTGCCAGTAGTATCTCGACAGGTCGTTTCAATCAGCCCCAGCATTTT CASSISTGRFNQPQHF
. TRBJ1-2 . TRBV19 TGTGCCAGTAGAGGGAATGGCTACACCTTC CASRGNGYTF
TRBD2 TRBJ2-2 . TRBV14 TGTGCCAGCAGCCCGGGACTAGCGGGGCCAAACTACACCGGGGAGCTGTTTTTT CASSPGLAGPNYTGELFF
. TRBJ2-7 . TRBV6-2/TRBV6-3 TGTGCCAGCATGGAAACCCGGGGCGAGCAGTACTTC CASMETRGEQYF
. TRBJ2-1 . TRBV13 TGTGCCAGCAGCACACGCAACCGGACTCCCCGGAATGAGCAGTTCTTC CASSTRNRTPRNEQFF
. TRBJ1-2 few TRBV5-4 TGTGCCAGCAGCTCGGTCGACGGAGACTATGGCTACACCTTC CASSSVDGDYGYTF
. TRBJ1-2 . TRBV12-3/TRBV12-4 TGTGCCAGCAGGAAACAGGGTTTCCACTATGGCTACACCTTC CASRKQGFHYGYTF
. TRBJ1-1 many TRBV7-3 TGTGCCAGCAGCCGAGGGGTAGGGACTGAAGCTTTCTTT CASSRGVGTEAFF
. TRBJ2-7 . TRBV28 TGTGCCAGCAGTTCTCCCGGACAGAGCTACGAGCAGTACTTC CASSSPGQSYEQYF
TRBD2 TRBJ2-7 . TRBV28 TGTGCCAGCACCCCCCCGGGGGGGTTGTACGAGCAGTACTTC CASTPPGGLYEQYF
. TRBJ2-1 many TRBV7-2 TGTGCCAGCAGTTTAACGTCTGAGCAGTTCTTC CASSLTSEQFF
TRBD1 TRBJ2-7 few TRBV2 TGTGCCAGCAGTGAAGCAGGGGACAGGGGTAGCTACGAGCAGTACTTC CASSEAGDRGSYEQYF
. TRBJ1-6 many TRBV10-2 TGCGCCAGCGGGGGACAAAATTCACCCCTCCACTTT CASGGQNSPLHF
. TRBJ1-3 . TRBV12-3/TRBV12-4 TGTGCCAGCAGTCTCCTTCCGAACTCTGGAAACACCATATATTTT CASSLLPNSGNTIYF
. TRBJ2-1 few TRBV18 TGTGCCAGCTCACCACAGGCTGGGACAGAGCAGTTCTTC CASSPQAGTEQFF
. TRBJ1-1 . TRBV12-3/TRBV12-4 TGTGCCAGCAGTTTGGAAGCGCCCGCTTTCTTT CASSLEAPAFF